This T cell receptor (beta chain) emerged from a study of radiation and T cells in renal cell carcinoma. General study points: In blood, top tumor clones expanded by 2 weeks, shrinking by 4.

Details on this clone: Its target is not known. Other DNA sequences of this sample code for an identical CDR3.

Time point defined: baseline pretreatment blood. Treatment given: 15 Gy SBRT to primary tumor, nephrectomy 4 weeks later. Germline CDR1 reads SQVTM; CDR2 reads ANQGSEA. CDR3 length equals 12 residues. V gave up 6 bases and J gave up 1 base, with 8 bases separating them. TCRdb's table, derived via immunoSEQ multiplex PCR, lists solely in-frame clones and lacks some. The table has 120,000 to 150,000 clones, approximately 87% seen once. V is TRBV29-1 and J is TRBJ2-3; no clear D. Here the sequenced sample was blood, taken from a patient whose treatment included radiotherapy and nephrectomy. This TCR came from a woman between 45 and 60 years old with renal cell carcinoma. CDR3 sequence reads: CSVGRGTDTQYF. CDR3 nucleotide sequence: TGCAGCGTGGGCCGGGGCACAGATACGCAGTATTTT.